The clone carrying this T cell receptor beta chain was observed a few times. The antigen remains undetermined. This entry comes from a study of T cells in Graves' hyperthyroidism and ophthalmopathy. For the study at large: Peripheral blood was obtained at initial diagnosis, preceding any treatment. General study results and limits: Ophthalmopathy was separated from stable hyperthyroidism by a 13 V-J model.

For ophthalmopathy patients, the Clinical Activity Score was at least 3 and the NOSPECS grade at least 4; duration was under 3 months. PBMCs stemmed from over 7.5 ml fresh peripheral blood. Researchers took RNA transcripts and amplified the TCR beta CDR3 regions from them. During a first-round RT-PCR of the TCR CDR3, the HTBI primer set was used. MiXCR, applied by TCRdb to the multiplex PCR reads, yields one record per CDR3 protein. The repertoire has about 330,000 distinct CDR3 sequences, roughly 13% of them found once; the top ten carry 30% to 35%. Per the germline V gene, CDR1 is MNHNS and CDR2 is SASEGT. The J segment lost 4 bases and the V segment lost 7 bases, leaving 26 bases of the junction unmatched. The CDR3 loop spans 20 amino acids.

The TCR originated in a woman between 40 and 50 years old with Graves' ophthalmopathy. Sequencing was performed on blood. The chain uses TRBV6-1 and TRBJ1-2, with 8 bases lining up with TRBD1. The CDR3 protein is CASNTHLGQSQTGVVYGYTF. In DNA, the CDR3 is TGTGCCAGCAATACCCACTTAGGTCAATCCCAGACAGGGGTTGTCTATGGCTACACCTTC.